This entry concerns a single T cell receptor beta chain. What it binds is not known. At a deep level, the assay was run. Only in-frame clones appear in the TCRdb table, and some are missing; sequencing was by immunoSEQ multiplex PCR. The data contain about 1.4 million clones, roughly 95% of them singletons. The CDR3 spans 14 residues. This entry belongs to a study of shared clonotypes between healthy human individuals. Whole-study results and caveats: Rarefaction demonstrated incomplete sorted-subset sequencing despite large depth. Shared clonotypes: about 4.6% naive CD4, about 4% naive CD8, around 2.2% memory CD4, about 0.4% memory CD8. Unshared clonotypes carried lower generation probabilities than those common to all four donors.

Sequencing was carried out using naive CD4+ T cells sorted from blood. As to subset: CD45RA+ positively selected. The sequence was collected from a man aged 30 to 45 in good health. The V and J genes are TRBV21-1 and TRBJ2-1; no check of the table's D call, TRBD2, against the DNA was made. TRBV21-1 is designated a pseudogene. CDR3 region: CASSRPTRGNEQFF. For the CDR3, the DNA is TGTGCCAGCAGCAGACCGACACGGGGAAATGAGCAGTTCTTC.